This T cell receptor beta chain was identified during a study of PD-L1 blockade in urothelial cancer (TCRdb year 2017). About the full investigation: Every patient began therapy in 2014 and was given atezolizumab 1,200 mg intravenously every 3 weeks. About nine tenths of the roughly 30 patients were males with bladder-origin urothelial cancer, and about 65% of the roughly 30 reported a prior smoking history. Patients had an ECOG performance status of 0 or 1 and had received between 0 and 3 prior chemotherapy regimens. Blood samples were analyzed at 3 weeks after treatment start (second dose) and at 6 weeks after treatment start. Blood samples gave median yields of about 150,000 T cells and 80,000 to 90,000 unique TCRs, along with a median clonality of around 0.08. The study, an exploratory multi-omic analysis, examined somatic, immune and clinical correlates of response to PD-L1 blockade with atezolizumab in urothelial cancer. Pretreatment tumor samples and matched peripheral blood, collected serially before and after atezolizumab treatment, underwent TCR sequencing. Durable clinical benefit meant progression-free survival longer than 6 months, and TCR features were also tested against progression-free and overall survival. In the same patients who had TCR sequencing, pretreatment tumors also underwent whole exome sequencing and RNA sequencing. Nine patients reached durable clinical benefit, while 20 or so patients did not. Some 30 patients had pretreatment blood TCR-seq, roughly 24 had at least one posttreatment blood collection, and roughly 24 had tumor TCR-seq. Here is what the overall study found, with its caveats: Patients with durable benefit showed greater expansion of tumor-associated TCR clones in peripheral blood 3 weeks after starting treatment (n ≈ 23, p = 0.022). A pretreatment peripheral blood TCR clonality below the median was linked to improved progression-free and overall survival. Because the sample size was small (n ≈ 29) and many exploratory analyses were performed, the results are intended to be hypothesis-generating.

To estimate absolute template abundance from read counts, synthetic TCR analog templates were spiked into each PCR. The immunoSEQ assay used bias-controlled V and J gene primers to amplify TCRbeta CDR3 regions from genomic DNA. Rearranged TCRbeta segments were sequenced at approximately 20X coverage. In the authors' own workflow: Clustering was used to correct sequencing errors, and CDR3s were annotated against IMGT so that V, D and J genes could be assigned. Downstream analyses used only productive TCRbeta rearrangements, leaving out any out-of-frame or stop-codon sequences. To compute clonality, Shannon entropy was normalized by the log of the number of unique productive sequences and then subtracted from one. Clones differing between time points or between blood and tumor were identified by Fisher's exact test with Benjamini-Hochberg correction at adjusted p below 0.01. TCRdb re-hosts the immuneACCESS table, in-frame sequences only. Its copies lack some clones; in the studies checked, an unresolved V gene accounts for under half of them, and the cause for the rest is not known. The D gene and trimming were derived from the DNA, and the V and J assignments and clone size from that table. The sample yields some 40,000 clones; around 90% were counted once. The top ten clones comprise just under 8.5% of the sample.

A remark on this clone: The clone's antigen remains unknown. Per-base quality was not reported, and no clone a single base away is much larger than it.

The cohort included about 29 patients with locally advanced or metastatic urothelial carcinoma who were treated at Memorial Sloan Kettering on a trial protocol. Peripheral blood mononuclear cells were collected from each patient pretreatment and during treatment, giving between 1 and 8 total time points per patient. The Qiagen DNeasy Blood extraction kit was used to purify genomic DNA from total PBMCs and tumor samples. Collected pretreatment and during treatment, PBMCs were isolated and stored as previously described. CDR1 and CDR2 were assigned from the germline V gene (reference sequence) as MNHEY and SMNVEV. The CDR3 sequence holds 14 residues, the cysteine and phenylalanine included. Only CDR3 DNA remains: 42 bases, in frame from the first base. Trimming leaves V shorter by 5 bases and J shorter by 3 bases, with the junction holding 5 bases beyond the gene matches.

This clonotype originated in a man in his 70s with urothelial cancer. The sequence links TRBV27 to TRBJ2-5; 8 bases in the junction line up with TRBD1. Source: PBMCs, taken around atezolizumab (anti-PD-L1) treatment. The nucleotides read TGTGCCAGCAGTACGCCGACAGGGGAAGAGACCCAGTACTTC. This gives the protein CASSTPTGEETQYF.